This TCR beta chain stems from a study of early T cells in non-severe SARS-CoV-2 infection. With 0 bases removed from V and 2 bases from J, the gap between germline ends came to 10 bases. Germline lookup yields CDR1 GTSNPN and CDR2 SVGIG (reference sequence). The CDR3 totals 14 residues. This clonotype was observed at least ten times. TCRdb re-called the 5' RACE reads through MiXCR, storing one row per CDR3 protein. Among 87,000 or so distinct CDR3 sequences listed, roughly an eighth were seen once. The V and J genes are TRBV30 and TRBJ1-2; no clear D gene. What was sequenced was whole blood. The sequence came from an adult who was a healthcare worker with PCR-confirmed SARS-CoV-2 infection or an uninfected control (not recorded which). The CDR3 nucleotides read TGTGCCTGGAGTGTTGGTCCGGGGAACTATGGCTACACCTTC. Translated, it gives CAWSVGPGNYGYTF. Full variable domain (outside the CDR3, taken from reference TRBV30 and TRBJ1-2): SQTIHQWPATLVQPVGSPLSLECTVEGTSNPNLYWYRQAAGRGLQLLFYSVGIGQISSEVPQNLSASRPQDRQFILSSKKLLLSDSGFYLCAWSVGPGNYGYTFGSGTRLTVV.